These T cell receptor beta chains were read from a single sample in a study of PD-L1 blockade in urothelial cancer. TCRdb's table, derived via immunoSEQ multiplex PCR, lists solely in-frame clones and lacks some. The sample includes about 53,000 clones, around nine tenths seen only once; the top ten take approximately 14%. The sequencing here drew on PBMCs, taken around atezolizumab (anti-PD-L1) treatment. The receptors stem from a woman in her sixties with urothelial cancer. The CDR3 runs from the conserved cysteine through the conserved F or W. The D gene is left open where the match is weak. Clone size is given for some rows only: seen once, a few or many times, or a class if the clone is expanded.

j_call | v_call | d_call | clone_size | cdr3_aa | cdr3_nt
TRBJ2-7 | TRBV27 | TRBD1 | NA | CASTNSGGYEQYF | TGTGCCAGCACAAACTCAGGGGGCTACGAGCAGTACTTC
TRBJ1-2 | TRBV7-9 | NA | NA | CASSFGTKVGYTF | TGTGCCAGCAGCTTTGGGACAAAGGTGGGCTACACCTTC
TRBJ2-1 | TRBV4-1 | TRBD1 | NA | CASSKATGGWINEQFF | TGCGCCAGCAGCAAGGCAACAGGGGGTTGGATCAATGAGCAGTTCTTC
TRBJ2-1 | TRBV5-1 | TRBD2 | NA | CASSLIGGVGGQNNEQFF | TGCGCCAGCAGCTTGATTGGAGGTGTGGGAGGGCAGAACAATGAGCAGTTCTTC
TRBJ2-2 | TRBV19 | NA | NA | CASSIARGTGELFF | TGTGCCAGTAGTATTGCCAGGGGCACCGGGGAGCTGTTTTTT
TRBJ2-3 | TRBV5-8 | NA | NA | CASSQGLVADTQYF | TGTGCCAGCAGCCAGGGACTTGTTGCAGATACGCAGTATTTT
TRBJ1-1 | TRBV2 | NA | NA | CASSENPGINTEAFF | TGTGCCAGCAGTGAAAACCCAGGGATAAACACTGAAGCTTTCTTT
TRBJ2-7 | TRBV4-1 | TRBD2 | NA | CASSQDIGRESFYEQYF | TGCGCCAGCAGCCAAGATATAGGGCGGGAGTCTTTCTACGAGCAGTACTTC
TRBJ2-1 | TRBV13 | NA | NA | CASSFERFPGNEQFF | TGTGCCAGCAGCTTTGAAAGGTTCCCGGGGAATGAGCAGTTCTTC
TRBJ1-4 | TRBV25-1 | NA | NA | CASSPQDSDEKLFF | TGTGCCAGCAGTCCACAGGATTCCGATGAAAAACTGTTTTTT
TRBJ1-2 | TRBV4-3 | NA | NA | CASSQDRNYGYTF | TGCGCCAGCAGCCAAGACAGAAACTATGGCTACACCTTC
TRBJ2-6 | TRBV19 | TRBD1 | NA | CASRGGTGGVGANVLTF | TGTGCCAGTAGAGGCGGGACAGGGGGCGTTGGGGCCAACGTCCTGACTTTC
TRBJ1-5 | TRBV7-2 | TRBD1 | NA | CASSPRDRGDQPQHF | TGTGCCAGCAGCCCCCGGGACAGGGGGGATCAGCCCCAGCATTTT
TRBJ2-1 | TRBV5-6 | TRBD2 | once | CASSFTGGSNEQFF | TGTGCCAGCAGCTTCACGGGGGGGAGCAATGAGCAGTTCTTC
TRBJ2-7 | TRBV7-2 | TRBD2 | NA | CASSLAVAGLHEQYF | TGTGCCAGCAGCTTAGCGGTAGCGGGATTGCACGAGCAGTACTTC
TRBJ2-2 | TRBV5-1 | NA | NA | CASSPGTTLNTGELFF | TGCGCCAGCAGCCCCGGGACAACCCTGAACACCGGGGAGCTGTTTTTT